These 10 T cell receptor beta chains were sequenced from one sample in a study of shared clonotypes between healthy human individuals. Measured with immunoSEQ multiplex PCR; TCRdb has only the in-frame clones, and not every one. The table has around 500,000 clones, roughly 80% seen once. The material sequenced was PBMCs. These TCRs come from a woman aged 40-49 years in good health. Some clones in this sample may be carry-over from other donors' samples.

This chain connects TRBV9 to TRBJ1-3; D is perhaps TRBD1 (5 bases). Trimming pared 4 bases from V and 8 bases from J, leaving 13 bases between. Germline loops: CDR1 SGDLS, CDR2 YYNGEE. The CDR3 has 13 amino acids. CDR3 sequence (DNA): TGTGCCAGCAGCCCCCGGGACGGGGACACCATATATTTT. Amino acid sequence: CASSPRDGDTIYF.

A note on this clone: A far larger clone is just one base off, so this is likely a read error. Other DNA sequences in this specimen translate into the identical CDR3. The rearrangement links TRBV5-1 to TRBJ2-1; the D gene is possibly TRBD2 (6 bases). V shed 5 bases and J shed 1 base, with 13 bases lying between them. Germline CDR1 SGHRS, CDR2 YFSETQ. This CDR3 has 15 residues. CDR3 amino acids: CASSLEGGSYNEQFF. The CDR3, as DNA: TGCGCCAGCAGTCTGGAGGGAGGATCCTACAATGAGCAGTTCTTC. The full variable domain, its missing parts supplied by reference TRBV5-1 and TRBJ2-1, is KAGVTQTPRYLIKTRGQQVTLSCSPISGHRSVSWYQQTPGQGLQFLFEYFSETQRNKGNFPGRFSGRQFSNSRSEMNVSTLELGDSALYLCASSLEGGSYNEQFFGPGTRLTVL.

Remarks on this clone: This likely came from a read error, as a far larger clone is one base away. The CDR3 loop is CASSLTCYGYTF. The CDR3 nucleotides read TGTGCCAGCAGTTTGACATGCTATGGCTACACCTTC. This sequence joins TRBV28 and TRBJ1-2, with D hard to call. There are 12 residues in the CDR3. Trimming stripped 3 bases from V and 4 bases from J, with 6 bases between. The germline CDR1 and CDR2 sequences are MDHEN and SYDVKM.

The chain carries TRBV15 and TRBJ2-5, with a possible D match to TRBD2 (7 bases). The V and J ends lost 0 bases and 4 bases respectively, with 12 bases between them. Germline V gene sequence: CDR1 LNHNV, CDR2 YYDKDF (reference sequence). The CDR3 totals 15 residues. The CDR3 DNA sequence: TGTGCCACCAGCAGAGATAGTGGGGGGGCAGAGACCCAGTACTTC. Its protein product is CATSRDSGGAETQYF.

The chain recombines TRBV7-3 with TRBJ2-1; perhaps D is TRBD1 or TRBD2 (5 bases each). This CDR3 region has 15 residues. Trimming removed 5 bases at V and 7 bases at J, with 18 bases between. Germline V lookup: CDR1 SGHTA, CDR2 FQGTGA. The CDR3 DNA reads TGTGCCAGCAGCCCTACGGGGCTCTTTGGGAATGAGCAGTTCTTC. Protein product: CASSPTGLFGNEQFF.

Turning to this clone: It is likely a read error: a sequence one base away is far more abundant. Other nucleotide sequences from this sample produce the same CDR3. The rearrangement joins TRBV6-1 to TRBJ2-7; D gene unclear. Germline CDR1 and CDR2: MNHNS and SASEGT. This CDR3 region has 12 residues. The CDR3 DNA is TGTGCCAGCAGGATTTTTTCCCACGAACAGTACTTC. Translating gives CASRIFSHEQYF.

This clone was observed a single time. The chain has TRBV29-1 and TRBJ1-1; TRBD1 matches at 8 bases. Germline CDR1 reads SQVTM; CDR2 reads ANQGSEA. V dropped 7 bases and J dropped 0; count of bases not matched to a gene: 10. The CDR3 loop spans 15 amino acids. CDR3 nucleotides: TGCAGCGCACGACAGGGGTGGGGGATGAACACTGAAGCTTTCTTT. Encoded protein: CSARQGWGMNTEAFF.

The V gene is TRBV11-1, the J gene TRBJ2-1; TRBD1 or TRBD2 may be the D gene (5 bases each). Germline V gene data show CDR1 as SGHAT and CDR2 as FQDESV (reference sequence). Between the trimmed V and J ends, which lost 4 bases and 2 bases, there was a span of 18 bases. The length of the CDR3 is 17 residues. The CDR3 loop is CASSSPRGEPPYNEQFF. For the CDR3, the DNA is TGTGCCAGCAGCTCCCCCAGAGGGGAACCCCCCTACAATGAGCAGTTCTTC.

The rearrangement links TRBV5-8 to TRBJ2-5; D not certain. The CDR3 extends over 13 amino acids. The V and J ends lost 2 bases and 6 bases respectively, with 11 bases between them. The V gene's germline CDR1 is SGHTS and CDR2 YDEGEE. CDR3 loop: CASSFVSGQTQYF. The CDR3 DNA follows: TGTGCCAGCAGCTTTGTATCCGGCCAGACCCAGTACTTC.

About this clone: This likely reflects a read error, since a far larger clone is one base away. The rearrangement joins TRBV10-3 to TRBJ1-5; TRBD1 might be the D (5 bases). The CDR3 consists of 14 residues. V was cut by 0 bases and J by 5 bases, with 8 bases left in between. Germline CDR1 reads ENHRY; CDR2 reads SYGVKD. CDR3 sequence reads: CAISESDRDQPQHF. CDR3 DNA sequence: TGTGCCATCAGTGAGTCCGACAGAGATCAGCCCCAGCATTTT.